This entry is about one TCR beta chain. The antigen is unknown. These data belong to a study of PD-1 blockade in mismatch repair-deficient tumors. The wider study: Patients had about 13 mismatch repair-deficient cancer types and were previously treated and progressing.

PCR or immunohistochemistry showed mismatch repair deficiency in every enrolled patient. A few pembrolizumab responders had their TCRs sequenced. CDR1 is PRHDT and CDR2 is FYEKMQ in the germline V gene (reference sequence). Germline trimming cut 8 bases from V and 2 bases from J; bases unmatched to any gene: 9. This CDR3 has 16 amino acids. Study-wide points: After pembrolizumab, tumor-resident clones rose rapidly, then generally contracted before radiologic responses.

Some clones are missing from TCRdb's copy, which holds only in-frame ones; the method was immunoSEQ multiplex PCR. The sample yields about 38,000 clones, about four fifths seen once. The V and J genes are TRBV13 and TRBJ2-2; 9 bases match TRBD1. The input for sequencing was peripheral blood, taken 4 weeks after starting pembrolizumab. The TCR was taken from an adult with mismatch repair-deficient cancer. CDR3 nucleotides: TGTGCCAGCCGTACAGGGGGCTCAATTAACACCGGGGAGCTGTTTTTT. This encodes CASRTGGSINTGELFF.